The rows below give T cell receptor beta chains drawn from one sample of a study of control samples from healthy donors and cancer patients. Libraries were prepared by immunoSEQ multiplex PCR; TCRdb keeps only in-frame clonotypes and omits some of them. The sample lists 150,000 to 200,000 clones, about 94% seen once, with about 14% in the top ten. Sequencing input: PBMCs. Every receptor here comes from a man in his 60s with colorectal cancer. The CDR3 runs from the conserved cysteine through the conserved F or W. The order of the fields is D gene, CDR3 length, J gene, clone size, V gene, CDR3 DNA, CDR3 protein. D genes are given only for firm matches. Part of the rows lack a size; the others show once, few, many or a class for expanded clones.

.	13	TRBJ1-2	once	TRBV7-2	TGTGCCAGCAGCCTTGTGGGGACGGAAGGCTACACCTTC	CASSLVGTEGYTF
TRBD1	14	TRBJ1-5	.	TRBV19	TGTGCCAGTAGTAGGACAGGGAGCAATCAGCCCCAGCATTTT	CASSRTGSNQPQHF
.	13	TRBJ2-1	.	TRBV14	TGTGCCAGCAGCCAAGCACGTGGGACACTGCAGTTCTTC	CASSQARGTLQFF
.	11	TRBJ1-5	.	TRBV6-2/TRBV6-3	TGTGCCAGCAGTCAGGGTCAGCCCCAGCATTTT	CASSQGQPQHF
TRBD1	15	TRBJ1-2	.	TRBV25-1	TGTGCCAGCAGTGAATCTGGGGGGACAGCATACGGCTACACCTTC	CASSESGGTAYGYTF
TRBD1	16	TRBJ2-5	.	TRBV5-1	TGCGCCAGCAGCTTGGCCGCAGGGGGCATTAGGGAGACCCAGTACTTC	CASSLAAGGIRETQYF
TRBD1	13	TRBJ2-7	once	TRBV12-3/TRBV12-4	TGTGCCAGCAGTTTGACAGGGTCCTACGAGCAGTACTTC	CASSLTGSYEQYF
TRBD1	16	TRBJ2-5	few	TRBV7-9	TGTGCCAGCAGCCCTTACTCAGGGGGATTGGAAGAGACCCAGTACTTC	CASSPYSGGLEETQYF
.	13	TRBJ2-3	.	TRBV10-3	TGTGCCATCAGTGAGGGGCCCACAGATACGCAGTATTTT	CAISEGPTDTQYF
TRBD2	15	TRBJ2-1	.	TRBV5-1	TGCGCCAGCAGCCATAGCGGCGGGGGGAACAATGAGCAGTTCTTC	CASSHSGGGNNEQFF
.	14	TRBJ2-5	.	TRBV24-1	TGTGCCACCAGTGATTCCGGACCTTTGGAGACCCAGTACTTC	CATSDSGPLETQYF
TRBD1	14	TRBJ1-1	once	TRBV19	TGTGCCAGTAGTTTCTCCAGGGGGGGAACTGAAGCTTTCTTT	CASSFSRGGTEAFF
.	14	TRBJ2-5	.	TRBV29-1	TGCAGCGTTGAAGATAGGGTTACACAAGAGACCCAGTACTTC	CSVEDRVTQETQYF
.	16	TRBJ1-3	.	TRBV7-2	TGTGCCAGCAGCTTAGTCTACGACAGGACTGGAAACACCATATATTTT	CASSLVYDRTGNTIYF
.	15	TRBJ1-3	.	TRBV7-2	TGTGCCAGCAGCCCCGCAGTCCGCTCTGGAAACACCATATATTTT	CASSPAVRSGNTIYF
TRBD1	16	TRBJ1-4	.	TRBV9	TGTGCCAGCAGCGTCGGGACAGGGTTAACTAATGAAAAACTGTTTTTT	CASSVGTGLTNEKLFF
.	14	TRBJ2-5	.	TRBV6-2/TRBV6-3	TGTGCCAGCAGTTCAAACCTCCAGCGGGCTCTTCAGTACTTC	CASSSNLQRALQYF
.	15	TRBJ1-1	.	TRBV3-1/TRBV3-2	TGTGCCAGCAGCCATCGGGGCGCAGGGAACACTGAAGCTTTCTTT	CASSHRGAGNTEAFF
TRBD1	16	TRBJ2-3	.	TRBV7-9	TGTGCCAGCAGCCCGGTACAGGGGGCTTACACAGATACGCAGTATTTT	CASSPVQGAYTDTQYF
.	16	TRBJ1-1	.	TRBV7-9	TGTGCCAGCAGCCCTTACAGACCAGGGGAGAACACTGAAGCTTTCTTT	CASSPYRPGENTEAFF
.	15	TRBJ1-1	.	TRBV19	TGTGCCAGTAGTACCCCTGAGGGTATGAACACTGAAGCTTTCTTT	CASSTPEGMNTEAFF
TRBD1	15	TRBJ1-2	many	TRBV3-1/TRBV3-2	TGTGCCAGCAGCTCCGGGGCAGGGGGCAGCTATGGCTACACCTTC	CASSSGAGGSYGYTF
.	13	TRBJ2-6	.	TRBV30	TGTGCCTGCCAGGGTTCTGGGGCCAACGTCCTGACTTTC	CACQGSGANVLTF
.	13	TRBJ2-2	.	TRBV6-6	TGTGCCAGCAGTTACGAGGGAACCGGGGAGCTGTTTTTT	CASSYEGTGELFF
.	11	TRBJ2-5	once	TRBV29-1	TGCAGCGTCTCGGGAACAGAGACCCAGTACTTC	CSVSGTETQYF
TRBD1	16	TRBJ1-2	.	TRBV4-3	TGCGCCAGCAGCCAAGGCAGGACAGGGGGCCTGGGTGGCTACACCTTC	CASSQGRTGGLGGYTF
.	13	TRBJ1-4	once	TRBV27	TGTGCCAGCCGTCCTGGAAATAATGAAAAACTGTTTTTT	CASRPGNNEKLFF
TRBD1	14	TRBJ1-2	.	TRBV14	TGTGCCAGCAGCCAGTCAGGGGGAAACTATGGCTACACCTTC	CASSQSGGNYGYTF
.	15	TRBJ1-5	few	TRBV28	TGTGCCAGCAGTTTATTGGTGGACTTAGAGCAGCCCCAGCATTTT	CASSLLVDLEQPQHF
.	14	TRBJ2-3	.	TRBV28	TGTGCCAGCAGTGACCTTGGGGGGACAGATACGCAGTATTTT	CASSDLGGTDTQYF
TRBD2	17	TRBJ2-5	.	TRBV9	TGTGCCAGCAGCGTAGGATTGGGTAGCGGGGGGCAAGAGACCCAGTACTTC	CASSVGLGSGGQETQYF
TRBD1	15	TRBJ1-1	.	TRBV2	TGTGCCAGCAGGAAATTGGCAGGGGGCCGGACTGAAGCTTTCTTT	CASRKLAGGRTEAFF
TRBD1	16	TRBJ1-4	.	TRBV15	TGTGCCACCAGCAGAGAACCTTCGGACAGGGGTGAAAAACTGTTTTTT	CATSREPSDRGEKLFF
TRBD1	13	TRBJ2-7	.	TRBV3-1/TRBV3-2	TGTGCCAGCAGCCCCTGGACAGGGGACGAGCAGTACTTC	CASSPWTGDEQYF
.	12	TRBJ1-2	.	TRBV3-1/TRBV3-2	TGTGCCAGCAGCCGTGAGAACTATGGCTACACCTTC	CASSRENYGYTF
.	14	TRBJ2-3	.	TRBV7-2	TGTGCCAGCAGCCTCACAGGGTTCACAGATACGCAGTATTTT	CASSLTGFTDTQYF
.	14	TRBJ1-1	.	TRBV4-1	TGCGCCAGCAGCCACGTTGGGGGGAACACTGAAGCTTTCTTT	CASSHVGGNTEAFF
.	18	TRBJ1-3	.	TRBV7-9	TGTGCCAGCAGCTTCCGAGGGGCAGCTTTGAGCTCTGGAAACACCATATATTTT	CASSFRGAALSSGNTIYF
.	15	TRBJ1-1	.	TRBV6-1	TGTGCCAGCAGTGATACGGGTGCGGTTGGCACTGAAGCTTTCTTT	CASSDTGAVGTEAFF
.	16	TRBJ2-3	.	TRBV19	TGTGCCAGTGCAAACGGTTACAGGGGCGGGGGGGATACGCAGTATTTT	CASANGYRGGGDTQYF
.	15	TRBJ2-3	.	TRBV21-1	TGTGCCAGCATCGGGGGAGGGGAGGGTACAGATACGCAGTATTTT	CASIGGGEGTDTQYF
.	16	TRBJ2-1	.	TRBV3-1/TRBV3-2	TGTGCCAGCAGCCAAGCTGGGGGAATGAGGGAAAGGGAGCAGTTCTTC	CASSQAGGMREREQFF
.	11	TRBJ2-7	.	TRBV20-1	TGCAGTGCGGAGGGACCAAGGGAGCAGTACTTC	CSAEGPREQYF
TRBD1	16	TRBJ1-6	once	TRBV3-1/TRBV3-2	TGTGCCAGCAGCCGGGAGGGACAGGGGGCAGGATCACCCCTCCACTTT	CASSREGQGAGSPLHF
.	15	TRBJ2-5	.	TRBV5-4	TGTGCCAGCAGCCCCGGCGGGGGCGCCCAGGGGACCCAGTACTTC	CASSPGGGAQGTQYF
.	14	TRBJ2-2	.	TRBV2	TGTGCCAGCAGTGAAGTGGGGCGCACCGGGGAGCTGTTTTTT	CASSEVGRTGELFF
.	16	TRBJ1-6	.	TRBV5-6	TGTGCCAGCAGCTTGGATAGAGGGGACTATAATTCACCCCTCCACTTT	CASSLDRGDYNSPLHF
.	13	TRBJ2-7	once	TRBV10-3	TGTGCCATCAGTGACCCAGGGGTTTACGAGCAGTACTTC	CAISDPGVYEQYF
.	13	TRBJ1-2	.	TRBV29-1	TGCAGCGTTGTGGCAGAATCTAACTATGGCTACACCTTC	CSVVAESNYGYTF
.	16	TRBJ1-4	.	TRBV7-2	TGTGCCAGCAGCCGCCATTCAGGGGCCACTAATGAAAAACTGTTTTTT	CASSRHSGATNEKLFF
.	15	TRBJ2-7	.	TRBV4-1	TGCGCCAGCAGCCCGCGGACGACCTATTCCTACGAGCAGTACTTC	CASSPRTTYSYEQYF
.	14	TRBJ1-4	.	TRBV4-3	TGCGCCAGCAGCCAAGGGCAGGGTAGTGAAAAACTGTTTTTT	CASSQGQGSEKLFF
.	14	TRBJ1-1	once	TRBV19	TGTGCCAGTAGTATGAGGATCGGGAACACTGAAGCTTTCTTT	CASSMRIGNTEAFF
TRBD1	16	TRBJ1-4	once	TRBV5-6	TGTGCCAGCAGCTTGGAAGGGGGCGCAACTAATGAAAAACTGTTTTTT	CASSLEGGATNEKLFF